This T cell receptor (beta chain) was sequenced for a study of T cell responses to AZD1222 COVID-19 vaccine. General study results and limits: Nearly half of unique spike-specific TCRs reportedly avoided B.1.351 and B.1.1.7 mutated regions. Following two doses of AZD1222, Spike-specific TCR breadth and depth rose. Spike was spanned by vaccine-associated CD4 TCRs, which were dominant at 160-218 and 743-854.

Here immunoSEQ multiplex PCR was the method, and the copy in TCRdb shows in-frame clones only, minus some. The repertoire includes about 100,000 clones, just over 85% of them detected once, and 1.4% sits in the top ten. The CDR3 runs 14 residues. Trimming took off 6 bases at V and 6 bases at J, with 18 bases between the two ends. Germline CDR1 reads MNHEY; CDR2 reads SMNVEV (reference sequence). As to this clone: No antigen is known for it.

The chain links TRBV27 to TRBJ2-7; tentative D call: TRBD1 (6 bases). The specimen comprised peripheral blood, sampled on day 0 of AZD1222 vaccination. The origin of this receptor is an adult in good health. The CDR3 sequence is CASSLPGHEGEQYF. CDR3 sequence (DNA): TGTGCCAGCAGCCTCCCGGGACACGAGGGCGAGCAGTACTTC.